A single sample gave rise to the 3 T cell receptor beta chains below, sequenced in a study of response to subunit inactivated influenza vaccine. TCRdb re-called the RT-PCR reads through MiXCR, storing one row per CDR3 protein. The sample shows some 570,000 distinct CDR3 sequences, roughly 12% of them seen only once. This sample was shared with a second study, whose subject was T cells expressing NK-cell markers. That source adds: Scientists made TCR beta cDNA using 5'RACE template switching with UMIs.

The sequenced sample was PBMCs from blood, obtained on the day of vaccination. Receptors were obtained from a man aged 50 to 60 who received an inactivated influenza vaccine.

This clonotype was found many times. The gene calls are TRBV7-9 and TRBJ2-1; TRBD1 matches 7 bases. V was clipped by 0 bases and J by 6 bases; unmatched bases: 8. Per the germline V gene, CDR1 is SEHNR and CDR2 is FQNEAQ (reference sequence). CDR3 length: 16 amino acids. The DNA for the CDR3 is TGTGCCAGCAGCTTAGCCAGGACAGGCAAGGGCAATGAGCAGTTCTTC. Encoded protein: CASSLARTGKGNEQFF.

The CDR3: CSASVGLAKNIQYF. The DNA for the CDR3 is TGCAGTGCTAGTGTGGGTCTAGCCAAAAACATTCAGTACTTC. V usage is TRBV20-1 and J usage is TRBJ2-4; no definite D call. V was trimmed by 3 bases and J by 0 bases, leaving 9 bases between them. The germline V gene has CDR1 DFQATT and CDR2 SNEGSKA (reference sequence). This CDR3 spans 14 amino acids.

This rearrangement joins TRBV7-9 to TRBJ1-1; the match to TRBD1 covers 7 bases. J was trimmed by 8 bases and V by 1 base; bases with no gene match: 10. Germline CDR1 is SEHNR and CDR2 is FQNEAQ (reference sequence). The CDR3 has 15 amino acids. CDR3 coding DNA: TGTGCCAGCAGCTTAGAGGGACACAGGGGCGACGAAGCTTTCTTT. This codes for CASSLEGHRGDEAFF.